This T cell receptor (beta chain) came from a study of blood T cell repertoires in COVID-19. Across the whole study: Nucleic acid was either cDNA or gDNA, and it came from T cells, B-cell-depleted T cells, or PBMCs.

Original handling: Researchers report that nucleated cell counts were estimated from reference gene primer amplification. Method: immunoSEQ multiplex PCR; TCRdb's copy keeps in-frame clones and lacks some. V and J calls and clone size are copied from that table; D and trimming were computed from the DNA. The table lists approximately 170,000 clones, roughly nine tenths of them singletons. V lost 0 bases and J 1 base, leaving 10 bases between the germline ends. Germline CDR1 SGHTS, CDR2 YDEGEE. This CDR3 is 15 amino acids long. The chain recombines TRBV5-8 with TRBJ2-5; D not certain. Sequenced material: peripheral blood. This receptor was obtained from a woman in her 70s with acute or convalescent COVID-19. CDR3 DNA sequence: TGTGCCAGCAGCTTGGTAAATACAGCCCAAGAGACCCAGTACTTC. It encodes CASSLVNTAQETQYF.